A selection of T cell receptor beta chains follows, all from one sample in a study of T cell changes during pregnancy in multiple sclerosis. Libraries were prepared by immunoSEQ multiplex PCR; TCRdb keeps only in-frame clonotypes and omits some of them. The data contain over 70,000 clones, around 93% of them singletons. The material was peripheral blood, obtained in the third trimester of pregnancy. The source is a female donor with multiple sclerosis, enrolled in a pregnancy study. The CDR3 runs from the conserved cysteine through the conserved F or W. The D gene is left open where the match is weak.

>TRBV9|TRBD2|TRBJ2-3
CASSVSSKPWASGRDSTDTQYF
TGTGCCAGCAGCGTATCAAGTAAACCGTGGGCTAGCGGGAGGGATAGCACAGATACGCAGTATTTT
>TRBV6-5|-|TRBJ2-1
CASSYRQQVYNEQFF
TGTGCCAGCAGTTACCGCCAACAGGTCTACAATGAGCAGTTCTTC
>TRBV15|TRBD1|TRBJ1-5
CATSRTGEGNQPQHF
TGTGCCACCAGCAGAACAGGGGAAGGCAATCAGCCCCAGCATTTT
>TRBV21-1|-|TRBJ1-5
CASSKGRPGTGGNQPQHF
TGTGCCAGCAGCAAAGGCCGTCCCGGGACAGGGGGAAATCAGCCCCAGCATTTT
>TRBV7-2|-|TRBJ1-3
CASSLEFGGRDTIYF
TGTGCCAGCAGCTTAGAATTCGGGGGAAGGGACACCATATATTTT
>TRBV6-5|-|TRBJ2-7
CASSYSMADSYEQYF
TGTGCCAGCAGTTACTCGATGGCGGACTCCTACGAGCAGTACTTC
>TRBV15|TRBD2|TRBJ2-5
CATSRPSGQETQYF
TGTGCCACCAGCAGGCCTAGCGGCCAAGAGACCCAGTACTTC
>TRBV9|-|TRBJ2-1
CASSVNYNEQFF
TGTGCCAGCAGCGTTAATTACAATGAGCAGTTCTTC
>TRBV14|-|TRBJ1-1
CASRPGISNTEAFF
TGTGCCAGCAGGCCGGGGATCTCGAACACTGAAGCTTTCTTT
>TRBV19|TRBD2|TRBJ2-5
CASSIQAGAREETQYF
TGTGCCAGTAGTATTCAAGCGGGAGCGCGGGAAGAGACCCAGTACTTC